Sequencing of this T cell receptor (beta chain) was carried out in a study of shared clonotypes between healthy human individuals. Study-wide results and limits: All-four-donor shared clonotypes had higher generation probabilities than non-shared clonotypes did.

In its sample, this clone was seen once. As yet, its antigen is unknown. Some clones are missing from TCRdb's copy, which holds only in-frame ones; the method was immunoSEQ multiplex PCR. The table includes over a million clones, around 97% detected once. The clonotype was recovered from a man aged 25-45 years in good health. The sample taken for sequencing was naive CD4+ T cells sorted from blood. Described subset: CD45RA+ positively selected.

CDR3 sequence reads: CASSLAGTDYGYTF. CDR3 DNA sequence: TGCGCCAGCAGCTTGGCCGGGACGGACTATGGCTACACCTTC. The V and J genes are TRBV5-1 and TRBJ1-2, with D possibly matching TRBD1 (5 bases). The CDR3 is 14 amino acids. Germline V gives CDR1 SGHRS, CDR2 YFSETQ. The germline V and J ends were trimmed by 0 bases and 3 bases, with 9 bases remaining between them.